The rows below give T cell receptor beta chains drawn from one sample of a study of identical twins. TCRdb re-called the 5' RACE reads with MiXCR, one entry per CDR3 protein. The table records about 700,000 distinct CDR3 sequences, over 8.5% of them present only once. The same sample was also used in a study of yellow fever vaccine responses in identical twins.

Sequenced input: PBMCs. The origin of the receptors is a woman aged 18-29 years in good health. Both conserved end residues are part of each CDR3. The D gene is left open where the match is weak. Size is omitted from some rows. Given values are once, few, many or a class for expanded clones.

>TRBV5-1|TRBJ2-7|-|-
CASSSIRGPEGEQYF
TGCGCCAGCAGCTCAATAAGGGGACCAGAGGGAGAGCAGTACTTC
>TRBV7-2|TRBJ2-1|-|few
CASSLAGYEQFF
TGTGCCAGCAGCTTAGCGGGTTACGAGCAGTTCTTC
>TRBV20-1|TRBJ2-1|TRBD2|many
CSARDLTSGNPGPEQFF
TGCAGTGCTAGAGATCTGACTAGCGGGAACCCGGGGCCTGAGCAGTTCTTC
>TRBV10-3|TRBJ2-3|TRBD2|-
CAISESPLAGGADTQYF
TGTGCCATCAGTGAGTCGCCGCTAGCGGGAGGAGCAGATACGCAGTATTTT
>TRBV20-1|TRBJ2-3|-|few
CSGRGGEDTQYF
TGCAGTGGCAGGGGAGGGGAGGATACGCAGTATTTT
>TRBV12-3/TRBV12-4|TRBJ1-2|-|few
CASSPSDRTYGYTF
TGTGCCAGCAGCCCTTCGGACAGAACCTATGGCTACACCTTC
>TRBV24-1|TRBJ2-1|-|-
CATSDQGQEQFF
TGTGCCACCAGTGATCAGGGTCAAGAGCAGTTCTTC
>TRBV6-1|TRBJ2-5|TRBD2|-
CASSEAQMGGETQYF
TGTGCCAGCAGTGAAGCGCAAATGGGGGGGGAGACCCAGTACTTC
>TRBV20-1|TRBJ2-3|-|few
CSARPGGLDTQYF
TGCAGTGCTAGACCGGGGGGCCTGGATACGCAGTATTTT
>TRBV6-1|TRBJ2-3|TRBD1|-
CASSETGTGWTQYF
TGTGCCAGCAGTGAAACCGGGACAGGGTGGACGCAGTATTTT
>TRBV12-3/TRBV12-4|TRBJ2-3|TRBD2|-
CARSPRTSGRAWSTDTQYF
TGTGCCCGCAGTCCCCGGACTAGCGGGAGGGCCTGGAGCACAGATACGCAGTATTTT
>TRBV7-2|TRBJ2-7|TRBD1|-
CASSQGQPYF
TGTGCCAGCAGTCAGGGACAGCCTTACTTC
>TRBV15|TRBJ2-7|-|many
CATSTLEEKGSYEQYF
TGTGCCACCAGCACCCTGGAGGAGAAGGGATCCTACGAGCAGTACTTC
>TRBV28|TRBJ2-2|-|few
CASSPTPAGELFF
TGTGCCAGCAGCCCAACTCCGGCCGGGGAGCTGTTTTTT
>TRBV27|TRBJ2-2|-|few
CASSSSVALPGELFF
TGTGCCAGCAGTTCGTCGGTAGCTCTCCCCGGGGAGCTGTTTTTT
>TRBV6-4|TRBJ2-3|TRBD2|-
CASRRTSSGSDTQYF
TGTGCCAGCAGGAGGACTAGTTCAGGGTCAGATACGCAGTATTTT
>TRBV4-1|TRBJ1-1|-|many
CASSAPGRANTEAFF
TGCGCCAGCAGCGCCCCAGGCAGGGCTAACACTGAAGCTTTCTTT
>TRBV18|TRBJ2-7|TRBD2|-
CASSSTSGNYEQYF
TGTGCCAGCTCATCGACTAGCGGGAACTACGAGCAGTACTTC
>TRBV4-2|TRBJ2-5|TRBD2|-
CASSQVISGSWETQYF
TGTGCCAGCAGCCAAGTGATTAGCGGGAGTTGGGAGACCCAGTACTTC
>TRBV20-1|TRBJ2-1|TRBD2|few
CSARTSGRRYNEQFF
TGCAGTGCTAGGACTAGCGGGAGGCGCTACAATGAGCAGTTCTTC
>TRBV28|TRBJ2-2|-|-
CASSFREVLNTGELFF
TGTGCCAGCAGTTTCCGTGAGGTGTTAAACACCGGGGAGCTGTTTTTT
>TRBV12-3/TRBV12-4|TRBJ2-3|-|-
CASGIPMAQYF
TGTGCCAGCGGAATTCCCATGGCGCAGTATTTT
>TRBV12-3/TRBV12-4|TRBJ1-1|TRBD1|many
CASSATTGVRAEAFF
TGTGCCAGCAGTGCTACTACAGGGGTGCGGGCTGAAGCTTTCTTT
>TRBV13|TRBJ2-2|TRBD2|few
CASSPSSPLLAGGRSNTGELFF
TGTGCCAGCAGCCCCTCAAGCCCCCTACTAGCGGGGGGCCGATCGAACACCGGGGAGCTGTTTTTT
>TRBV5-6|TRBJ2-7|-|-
CASSLGGTPKGEQYF
TGTGCCAGCAGCTTGGGTGGGACCCCCAAGGGCGAGCAGTACTTC
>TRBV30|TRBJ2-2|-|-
CAWSTGTGELFF
TGTGCCTGGAGTACAGGGACCGGGGAGCTGTTTTTT
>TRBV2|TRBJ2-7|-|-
CATSQDVRDSRYYEQYF
TGTGCCACATCACAGGACGTCCGGGACTCCCGATACTACGAGCAGTACTTC
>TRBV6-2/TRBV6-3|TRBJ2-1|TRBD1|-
CASSYSTGTGSFF
TGTGCCAGCAGTTACTCGACCGGGACAGGGTCGTTCTTC
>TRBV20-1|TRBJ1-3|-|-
CSAHTGTPGNTIYF
TGCAGTGCGCACACAGGGACCCCTGGAAACACCATATATTTT
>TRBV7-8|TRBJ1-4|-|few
CASSPGGSGGKLFF
TGTGCCAGCAGCCCCGGCGGCTCCGGCGGAAAACTGTTTTTT
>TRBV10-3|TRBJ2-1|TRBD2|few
CAISAGLAGVNEQFF
TGTGCCATCAGCGCGGGACTAGCGGGAGTCAATGAGCAGTTCTTC
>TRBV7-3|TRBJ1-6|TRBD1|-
CASKRSGTENSPLHF
TGTGCCAGCAAGCGATCCGGGACAGAAAATTCACCCCTCCACTTT
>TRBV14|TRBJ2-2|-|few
CASSRPGNTGELFF
TGTGCCAGCAGTAGACCAGGGAATACCGGGGAGCTGTTTTTT
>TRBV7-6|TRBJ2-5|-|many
CASSLVYGGETQYF
TGTGCCAGCAGCTTAGTCTATGGTGGTGAGACCCAGTACTTC
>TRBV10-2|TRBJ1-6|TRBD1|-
CAGGTEHSPLHF
TGCGCCGGGGGGACAGAACATTCACCCCTCCACTTT
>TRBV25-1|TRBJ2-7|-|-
CASSEELGLTYEQYF
TGTGCCAGCAGTGAAGAACTGGGGTTAACCTACGAGCAGTACTTC
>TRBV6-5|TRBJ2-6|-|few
CASSSLEYGLSGANVLTF
TGTGCCAGCAGTTCCCTAGAGTACGGGCTCTCTGGGGCCAACGTCCTGACTTTC
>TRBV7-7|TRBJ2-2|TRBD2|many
CASSLGGRTDGELFF
TGTGCTAGCAGCTTAGGCGGGAGAACGGACGGGGAGCTGTTTTTT
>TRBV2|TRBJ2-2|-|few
CASSEGGRTNTGELFF
TGTGCCAGCAGTGAAGGGGGGAGAACGAACACCGGGGAGCTGTTTTTT
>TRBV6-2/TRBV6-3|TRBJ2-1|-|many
CASSQGTYNEQFF
TGTGCCAGCAGCCAGGGTACCTACAATGAGCAGTTCTTC
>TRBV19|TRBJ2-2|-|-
CASRSPGGTGELFF
TGTGCCAGTAGGTCCCCCGGGGGCACCGGGGAGCTGTTTTTT
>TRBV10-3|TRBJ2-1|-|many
CAISTGLPYNEQFF
TGTGCCATCAGTACAGGTCTCCCCTACAATGAGCAGTTCTTC
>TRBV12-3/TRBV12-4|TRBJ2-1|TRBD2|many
CASSRTSGRAYNEQFF
TGTGCCAGCAGTCGGACTAGCGGGAGGGCCTACAATGAGCAGTTCTTC
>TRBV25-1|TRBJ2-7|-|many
CASSEYAGPGQGQYF
TGTGCCAGCAGTGAATATGCGGGACCGGGTCAGGGGCAGTACTTC
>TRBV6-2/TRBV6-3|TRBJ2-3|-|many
CASSPGETDTQYF
TGTGCCAGCAGTCCCGGAGAAACGGATACGCAGTATTTT
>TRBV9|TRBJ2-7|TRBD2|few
CASSTGGLAALPYEQYF
TGTGCCAGCAGCACCGGCGGACTAGCGGCACTTCCCTACGAGCAGTACTTC